This TCR beta chain appears in the sequencing data of a study of neurological immune-mediated disorders. Study at large: The multiple sclerosis group of roughly 34 included 31 relapsing-remitting and 3 secondary progressive patients.

Trimming removed 4 bases at V and 1 base at J, with 13 bases between. This CDR3 has 15 amino acids. Germline loops: CDR1 MNHEY, CDR2 SVGAGI. Ten or more counts support this clonotype. The cDNA was generated by 5'RACE with 10-nucleotide random UMIs. Each CDR3 protein gets one entry after TCRdb re-called the 5' RACE reads with MiXCR. Altogether tens of thousands of distinct CDR3 sequences are present, just over 2.5% being singletons, with the ten largest covering 1.1%. The sequencing input was PBMCs. The TCR originated in a woman aged 25-40 years with multiple sclerosis. V is TRBV6-5 and J is TRBJ1-1; D perhaps matches TRBD1 (5 bases). The CDR3 DNA reads as TGTGCCAGCAGTTCCCCGGGGCGTCGGAACACTGAAGCTTTCTTT. It encodes CASSSPGRRNTEAFF.